The 32 T cell receptor beta chains in this list originate from one sample, sequenced in a study of PD-1 blockade in classical Hodgkin lymphoma. All the patients suffered relapse after autologous stem cell transplantation, and brentuximab vedotin exposure differed. TCRdb's table, derived via immunoSEQ multiplex PCR, lists solely in-frame clones and lacks some. Here the sample spans tens of thousands of clones, around 71% being singletons. The source material was peripheral blood mononuclear cells (PBMCs), sampled before the second cycle of nivolumab. Source of these receptors: a human donor with classical Hodgkin lymphoma.

V gene TRBV13 combines with J gene TRBJ2-3, with D tentatively TRBD2 (6 bases). This CDR3 contains 16 residues. V dropped 4 bases and J dropped 0 bases, with 14 bases sitting between them. Germline values: CDR1 PRHDT, CDR2 FYEKMQ (reference sequence). CDR3 nucleotide sequence: TGTGCCAGCAGCTCGCGGAGGGGTGGTAGCACAGATACGCAGTATTTT. Its translation: CASSSRRGGSTDTQYF.

The rearrangement links TRBV11-1 to TRBJ2-3; the D gene could be TRBD1 or TRBD2 (5 bases each). Germline values: CDR1 SGHAT, CDR2 FQDESV (reference sequence). The CDR3 consists of 16 residues. The V gene lost 5 bases and the J gene lost 0 bases, with 15 bases spanning the gap. CDR3 residues: CASSRPRGESTDTQYF. DNA for the CDR3: TGTGCCAGCAGCCGTCCCCGAGGGGAGAGCACAGATACGCAGTATTTT.

The chain recombines TRBV25-1 with TRBJ2-7; 12 bases are a match to TRBD1. The length of the CDR3 is 15 residues. The ends lost 3 bases at V and 7 bases at J; junction bases unmatched: 7. Germline values: CDR1 MGHDK, CDR2 SYGVNS. In DNA, the CDR3 is TGTGCCAGCAGTGAGGGACAGGGGGCGATCCCAGAGCAGTACTTC. Protein product: CASSEGQGAIPEQYF.

The chain is built from TRBV10-3 and TRBJ2-2; 7 bases are shared with TRBD1. The CDR3 runs to 17 residues. After removal of 7 bases from V and 5 bases from J, the junction contained 16 bases not matched to a gene. Germline lookup yields CDR1 ENHRY and CDR2 SYGVKD. The CDR3, as DNA: TGTGCCATCAACGTCGGGCTAGGGGGCAGGCCAACCGGGGAGCTGTTTTTT. It encodes CAINVGLGGRPTGELFF.

This clone has more than one count but fewer than ten. This chain uses TRBV4-3 with TRBJ2-1, with 7 positions matching TRBD1. With V trimmed by 0 bases and J by 6 bases, 11 bases remained unmatched. There are 17 residues in the CDR3. In germline, CDR1 is LGHNA, CDR2 YSLEER. Here the CDR3 DNA reads TGCGCCAGCAGCCAAGATCTCAGGACAGGCGGAATCAATGAGCAGTTCTTC. Residues: CASSQDLRTGGINEQFF.

This chain joins TRBV6-6 and TRBJ1-4; 8 bases line up with TRBD1. The trim removed 4 bases at V and 7 bases at J, leaving 5 bases unmatched. The CDR3 is 14 amino acids. CDR1 MNHNY and CDR2 SVGAGI come from the germline V gene (reference sequence). Here the CDR3 reads CASSFGTGGEKLFF. The CDR3 DNA reads as TGTGCCAGCAGTTTCGGGACAGGTGGTGAAAAACTGTTTTTT.

The chain links TRBV19 to TRBJ2-7; the match to TRBD1 covers 10 bases. This CDR3 is built from 18 residues. Trimming cost V 6 bases and J 5 bases; bases outside gene matches: 19. In germline, CDR1 is LNHDA, CDR2 SQIVND (reference sequence). The CDR3 DNA follows: TGTGCCAGTAGGCCCTCTGGGGATTCTACCGGGACAGGGGACGAGCAGTACTTC. Encoded protein: CASRPSGDSTGTGDEQYF. The full variable domain, completed using reference TRBV19 and TRBJ2-7, is DGGITQSPKYLFRKEGQNVTLSCEQNLNHDAMYWYRQDPGQGLRLIYYSQIVNDFQKGDIAEGYSVSREKKESFPLTVTSAQKNPTAFYLCASRPSGDSTGTGDEQYFGPGTRLTVT.

The V call is TRBV19, the J call TRBJ2-2; D is perhaps TRBD2 (6 bases). Germline V gene data show CDR1 as LNHDA and CDR2 as SQIVND (reference sequence). The germline V and J ends were trimmed by 3 bases and 2 bases, with 10 bases remaining between them. The CDR3 has 15 amino acids. The DNA of the CDR3 is TGTGCCAGTAGTATGCGGGGCGGAAACACCGGGGAGCTGTTTTTT. Translated, it gives CASSMRGGNTGELFF.

Worth noting for this clone: The identical CDR3 is also encoded by other nucleotide sequences in the sample. The chain recombines TRBV20-1 with TRBJ2-5, with a weak D call TRBD2 (5 bases). Trimming took off 1 base at V and 5 bases at J, with 5 bases between the two ends. This CDR3 spans 11 amino acids. CDR1 DFQATT and CDR2 SNEGSKA come from the germline V gene (reference sequence). The CDR3 nucleotides are TGCAGTGCTAGAGGAGGGGAGACCCAGTACTTC. It translates to CSARGGETQYF.

This clone turned up a few times. The V gene is TRBV7-9, the J gene TRBJ1-2; possibly TRBD1 for D (5 bases). The CDR3 is made up of 13 amino acids. Per the germline V gene, CDR1 is SEHNR and CDR2 is FQNEAQ (reference sequence). Deletions cut 4 bases from V and 6 bases from J, with 12 bases between. The chain's CDR3 is CASSSGGRDGYTF. The DNA of the CDR3 is TGTGCCAGCAGCTCTGGGGGTAGGGATGGCTACACCTTC.

Judged by abundance, this clone is medium-sized (0.01 to 0.1%). V is TRBV7-9 and J is TRBJ2-1; 8 nucleotides agree with TRBD2. This CDR3 region has 16 residues. Germline CDR1 is SEHNR and CDR2 is FQNEAQ (reference sequence). With 7 bases clipped from V and 6 bases from J, the junction kept 14 bases outside the gene matches. As DNA, the CDR3 is TGTGCCAGCACCTACTCGGGGGGGCCGGTTGCCAATGAGCAGTTCTTC. This translates into CASTYSGGPVANEQFF.

V gene TRBV7-9 combines with J gene TRBJ2-1; the match to TRBD2 covers 8 bases. Unmatched junction bases numbered 13, after V lost 5 bases and J lost 7 bases. CDR3 length: 16 amino acids. The germline V gene has CDR1 SEHNR and CDR2 FQNEAQ (reference sequence). The CDR3 DNA sequence: TGTGCCAGCAGCGCCTTGGCGGGACTAGGTCGAAATGAGCAGTTCTTC. This translates into CASSALAGLGRNEQFF.

For the CDR3, the DNA is TGTGCCAGCAGCTTTCTCGTACAAACCTATGGCTACACCTTC. Protein product: CASSFLVQTYGYTF. The J gene is TRBJ1-2, the V gene TRBV7-2; no firm D call. The CDR3 loop spans 14 amino acids. CDR1 and CDR2 from the germline V gene are SGHTA and FQGNSA. Deletions cut 3 bases from V and 4 bases from J, with 12 bases between.

V gene TRBV28 combines with J gene TRBJ2-7; tentative D call: TRBD2 (6 bases). This CDR3 comprises 16 residues. V lost 4 bases to trimming and J lost 3 bases, with 19 bases between them. From germline, CDR1 is MDHEN and CDR2 SYDVKM. CDR3 protein: CASSYGVGRGYYEQYF. The DNA of the CDR3 is TGTGCCAGCAGTTATGGGGTTGGGCGGGGCTACTACGAGCAGTACTTC.

This rearrangement joins TRBV7-8 to TRBJ1-1; D unresolved. Germline CDR1 SGHVS, CDR2 FQNEAQ. There are 15 residues in the CDR3. The V gene lost 2 bases and the J gene lost 11 bases, with 21 bases spanning the gap. The CDR3 nucleotides are TGTGCCAGCAGCTTAAAAGCAGGTCTGGCCTCATGGGCTTTCTTT. It yields the protein CASSLKAGLASWAFF.

V usage is TRBV4-1 and J usage is TRBJ2-1; D is unresolved. Germline assignment: CDR1 MGHRA and CDR2 YSYEKL. CDR3 length: 15 residues. Deletions cut 1 base from V and 4 bases from J, with 11 bases between. Written as DNA, the CDR3 is TGCGCCAGCAGCCAAGTCCCTGACATTTACAATGAGCAGTTCTTC. It yields the protein CASSQVPDIYNEQFF.

J is TRBJ2-3 and V is TRBV5-4; D unclear. V lost 7 bases and J lost 2, with 8 bases in between. Germline V lookup: CDR1 SGHNT, CDR2 YYREEE (reference sequence). This CDR3 has 12 amino acids. The CDR3 spells CASSDLTDTQYF. The DNA of the CDR3 is TGTGCCAGCTCCGATCTCACAGATACGCAGTATTTT. The complete variable domain, with remaining parts taken from reference TRBV5-4 and TRBJ2-3, reads ETGVTQSPTHLIKTRGQQVTLRCSSQSGHNTVSWYQQALGQGPQFIFQYYREEENGRGNFPPRFSGLQFPNYSSELNVNALELDDSALYLCASSDLTDTQYFGPGTRLTVL.

V and J are TRBV7-9 and TRBJ2-2, with D perhaps TRBD1 (5 bases). V was cut by 0 bases and J by 0 bases, with 8 bases left in between. Per germline, CDR1 SEHNR and CDR2 FQNEAQ (reference sequence). CDR3 size: 16 residues. The CDR3 sequence: CASSLATGSNTGELFF. CDR3 in DNA: TGTGCCAGCAGCTTAGCAACAGGATCGAACACCGGGGAGCTGTTTTTT.

The table lists this clone with a count of one. The chain recombines TRBV25-1 with TRBJ1-2; D is undetermined. Trimming pared 3 bases from V and 4 bases from J, leaving 6 bases between. CDR1 is MGHDK and CDR2 is SYGVNS in the germline V gene. The CDR3 loop spans 12 amino acids. This CDR3 reads CASSDSVYGYTF. DNA of the CDR3: TGTGCCAGCAGTGACTCAGTCTATGGCTACACCTTC.

J is TRBJ2-7 and V is TRBV6-6; 10 bases are a match to TRBD2. The V and J ends lost 5 bases and 4 bases, in that order; junction bases with no gene match: 5. Germline V gene sequence: CDR1 MNHNY, CDR2 SVGAGI (reference sequence). The CDR3 contains 14 residues. The CDR3 reads CASSPLAGDYEQYF. The CDR3 DNA follows: TGTGCCAGCAGTCCCCTAGCGGGGGATTACGAGCAGTACTTC.

This clone was picked up one time. This chain joins TRBV4-2 and TRBJ2-7, with TRBD2 matching 10 bases. Per germline, CDR1 LGHNA and CDR2 YNFKEQ. This CDR3 region has 15 residues. V lost 2 bases to trimming and J lost 7 bases; unmatched junction nucleotides: 8. CDR3 sequence: CASSQSGGAGREQYF. The DNA of the CDR3 is TGTGCCAGCAGCCAAAGCGGGGGGGCCGGGAGGGAGCAGTACTTC.

The rearrangement links TRBV25-1 to TRBJ1-3; unclear D gene. Looked up from germline, CDR1 is MGHDK and CDR2 is SYGVNS. The length of the CDR3 is 13 residues. V lost 6 bases, J lost 0 bases, and 6 bases lay in between. The CDR3 protein is CASRTDSGNTIYF. CDR3 in DNA: TGTGCCAGCAGGACGGACTCTGGAAACACCATATATTTT. The whole variable domain, filled in from reference TRBV25-1 and TRBJ1-3, reads EADIYQTPRYLVIGTGKKITLECSQTMGHDKMYWYQQDPGMELHLIHYSYGVNSTEKGDLSSESTVSRIRTEHFPLTLESARPSHTSQYLCASRTDSGNTIYFGEGSWLTVV.

This sequence joins TRBV12-5 and TRBJ2-7; the D gene is possibly TRBD2 (7 bases). The CDR3 runs to 17 residues. Germline V gene data show CDR1 as LGHNT and CDR2 as FRNRAP. Trimming cost V 7 bases and J 1 base, with 23 bases left between them. The CDR3 here is CASALAEGGDSSYEQYF. In DNA form, the CDR3 reads TGTGCTAGTGCCTTGGCGGAGGGGGGGGACTCTTCCTACGAGCAGTACTTC.

This chain connects TRBV4-2 to TRBJ2-7; D not certain. The V gene's germline CDR1 is LGHNA and CDR2 YNFKEQ. The CDR3 sequence is 13 residues long. Trimming stripped 1 base from V and 7 bases from J, with 11 bases between. CDR3 region: CASSQGTMWEQYF. CDR3 bases: TGTGCCAGCAGCCAAGGTACTATGTGGGAGCAGTACTTC.

The chain is built from TRBV7-9 and TRBJ2-1; 9 bases are shared with TRBD2. CDR1 and CDR2 (germline): SEHNR, FQNEAQ (reference sequence). CDR3 size: 15 residues. Trimming took 1 base from V and 9 from J; bases not matched to a gene: 7. CDR3 sequence: CASSLGSGGFGEQFF. In DNA form, the CDR3 reads TGTGCCAGCAGCTTAGGAAGCGGGGGGTTTGGTGAGCAGTTCTTC.

This chain connects TRBV27 to TRBJ1-2; D possibly corresponds to TRBD1 (6 bases). The germline V gene encodes CDR1 MNHEY and CDR2 SMNVEV (reference sequence). V lost 5 bases and J 5 bases, leaving 12 bases between the germline ends. The CDR3 contains 13 residues. The CDR3 DNA is TGTGCCAGCAGTCCAACAGGGAATTATGGCTACACCTTC. It translates to CASSPTGNYGYTF.

This clone was counted between two and nine times. The chain joins TRBV7-6 to TRBJ2-7; 10 positions agree with TRBD1. Germline CDR1 is SGHVS and CDR2 is FNYEAQ. The CDR3 sequence is 14 residues long. Trimming removed 5 bases from V and 4 bases from J; junction bases left unmatched: 5. The CDR3 here is CASSPPGQGYEQYF. The CDR3 nucleotides are TGTGCCAGCAGCCCCCCGGGACAGGGGTACGAGCAGTACTTC.

V gene TRBV11-2 combines with J gene TRBJ2-7; D gene ambiguous. The V end was cut by 1 base, the J end by 3 bases, with 16 bases between. The V gene's germline CDR1 is SGHAT and CDR2 FQNNGV. This CDR3 contains 16 residues. The CDR3 DNA is TGTGCCAGCAGCTTAGCCGGCCCGTCGGCGGTCTACGAGCAGTACTTC. It encodes CASSLAGPSAVYEQYF. The variable domain in full, completed from reference TRBV11-2 and TRBJ2-7, reads EAGVAQSPRYKIIEKRQSVAFWCNPISGHATLYWYQQILGQGPKLLIQFQNNGVVDDSQLPKDRFSAERLKGVDSTLKIQPAKLEDSAVYLCASSLAGPSAVYEQYFGPGTRLTVT.

This chain uses TRBV6-9 with TRBJ2-1; possible D gene TRBD2, 7 bases. The CDR3 loop spans 16 amino acids. The germline V and J ends were trimmed by 4 bases and 10 bases, with 23 bases remaining between them. CDR1 and CDR2 from the germline V gene are MNHGY and SVAAGI. The CDR3 DNA sequence: TGTGCCAGCAGTTCCCCCTTGGGGGGGGGCCTTTTAGAGCAGTTCTTC. Translated: CASSSPLGGGLLEQFF.

This clone was observed once. The chain carries TRBV7-6 and TRBJ1-1; 8 bases line up with TRBD1. The V gene's germline CDR1 is SGHVS and CDR2 FNYEAQ. This CDR3 is built from 13 residues. Losses at the gene ends were 5 bases for V and 7 bases for J; bases not matched to a gene: 6. CDR3 region: CASSEVDRGEAFF. The CDR3 coding sequence is TGTGCCAGCAGCGAAGTTGACAGGGGTGAAGCTTTCTTT.

The rearrangement joins TRBV19 to TRBJ2-6, with D unclear. CDR3 length equals 12 residues. Per germline, CDR1 LNHDA and CDR2 SQIVND (reference sequence). Trimming took 6 bases from V and 4 from J, leaving 4 bases between them. The CDR3 DNA reads as TGTGCCAGTAGATCAGGGGCCAACGTCCTGACTTTC. The encoded protein is CASRSGANVLTF. Full variable domain (rest looked up from reference TRBV19 and TRBJ2-6): DGGITQSPKYLFRKEGQNVTLSCEQNLNHDAMYWYRQDPGQGLRLIYYSQIVNDFQKGDIAEGYSVSREKKESFPLTVTSAQKNPTAFYLCASRSGANVLTFGAGSRLTVL.

The CDR3 loop is CASTYGGGEAFF. CDR3 coding DNA: TGTGCCAGCACCTACGGTGGGGGCGAAGCTTTCTTT. The genes are TRBV6-5 and TRBJ1-1; D might be TRBD1 (6 bases). The CDR3 is 12 amino acids. V was cut by 7 bases and J by 8 bases, with 14 bases left in between. Germline loops: CDR1 MNHEY, CDR2 SVGAGI.